What follows are 29 T cell receptor beta chains derived from one specimen sequenced in a study of blood T cell repertoires in COVID-19. Assay: immunoSEQ multiplex PCR; the TCRdb copy retains only in-frame clones and omits some. The sample includes a few hundred thousand clones, around 83% of them seen just once. Input material: PBMCs or T cells enriched from blood (not recorded which). The receptors originated from a man aged 40-49 years who had been exposed to COVID-19.

The rearrangement uses TRBV4-1 and TRBJ2-2; weak D call: TRBD2 (5 bases). V was shortened by 4 bases and J by 6 bases, with 15 bases between the two germline ends. The CDR3 has 15 amino acids. Germline V gives CDR1 MGHRA, CDR2 YSYEKL. The CDR3, as DNA: TGCGCCAGCAGCCGCGAAGAGGGTGAAGCCGGGGAGCTGTTTTTT. It encodes CASSREEGEAGELFF.

The chain combines TRBV5-1 with TRBJ2-5; 14 bases match TRBD2. Germline CDR1 SGHRS, CDR2 YFSETQ. This CDR3 region has 16 residues. J lost 5 bases, V lost 3 bases, and 6 bases had no gene match. CDR3 loop: CASSSGLAGGRETQYF. Written as DNA, the CDR3 is TGCGCCAGCAGCTCTGGACTAGCGGGAGGAAGGGAGACCCAGTACTTC. Full variable domain (remainder filled in from reference TRBV5-1 and TRBJ2-5): KAGVTQTPRYLIKTRGQQVTLSCSPISGHRSVSWYQQTPGQGLQFLFEYFSETQRNKGNFPGRFSGRQFSNSRSEMNVSTLELGDSALYLCASSSGLAGGRETQYFGPGTRLLVL.

This clone has more than one count but fewer than ten. The chain uses TRBV30 and TRBJ1-5; possible D gene TRBD1, 6 bases. This CDR3 has 14 residues. Trimming took 3 bases from V and 9 from J, leaving 18 bases between them. Looked up from germline, CDR1 is GTSNPN and CDR2 is SVGIG (reference sequence). The CDR3 DNA reads as TGTGCCTGGAGCCACCCAGGGCGAGGGGGGCCCCAGCATTTT. Protein sequence: CAWSHPGRGGPQHF.

V and J are TRBV10-3 and TRBJ2-3, with D perhaps matching TRBD2 (5 bases). The CDR3 is 13 residues long. Germline values: CDR1 ENHRY, CDR2 SYGVKD. With 10 bases removed from V and 2 bases from J, the gap between germline ends came to 13 bases. The CDR3 protein is CATNGEITDTQYF. CDR3 coding DNA: TGTGCCACTAACGGGGAAATCACAGATACGCAGTATTTT.

The J gene is TRBJ2-5, the V gene TRBV14; 8 nucleotides match TRBD1. The germline V gene has CDR1 SGHDN and CDR2 FVKESK. V lost 3 bases and J lost 5; bases outside the gene matches: 8. The CDR3 extends over 15 amino acids. The CDR3 nucleotides read TGTGCCAGCAGCCAGTACAGGGGGACACCGGAGACCCAGTACTTC. Its protein is CASSQYRGTPETQYF.

The V gene is TRBV5-6, the J gene TRBJ2-7, with 7 bases fitting TRBD1. V was clipped by 2 bases and J by 2 bases; unmatched bases: 10. This CDR3 region has 16 residues. Germline CDR1 SGHDT, CDR2 YYEEEE. The CDR3 DNA sequence: TGTGCCAGCAGCTTACAGGGGATTCGTAGGACCTACGAGCAGTACTTC. Its protein product is CASSLQGIRRTYEQYF.

This chain uses TRBV10-2 with TRBJ2-4; 11 bases line up with TRBD2. The J segment lost 5 bases and the V segment lost 10 bases, leaving 1 base of the junction unmatched. The CDR3 consists of 12 residues. Looked up from germline, CDR1 is WSHSY and CDR2 is SAAADI. CDR3 DNA: TGCGCCACGGGACTAGCGGAAAACATTCAGTACTTC. As protein: CATGLAENIQYF.

The chain joins TRBV2 to TRBJ2-3; 8 bases map to TRBD1. Germline values: CDR1 SNHLY, CDR2 FYNNEI. The trim removed 6 bases at V and 2 bases at J, leaving 7 bases unmatched. CDR3 length: 15 amino acids. The chain's CDR3 is CASRQGARNTDTQYF. The CDR3 DNA sequence: TGTGCCAGCAGGCAGGGGGCCCGAAACACAGATACGCAGTATTTT.

This chain joins TRBV29-1 and TRBJ2-5; D ambiguous. With 5 bases removed from V and 3 bases from J, the gap between germline ends came to 10 bases. The CDR3 is 12 amino acids. Per germline, CDR1 SQVTM and CDR2 ANQGSEA. The CDR3, as DNA: TGCAGCGTTTTATACAACGAAGAGACCCAGTACTTC. Translating gives CSVLYNEETQYF.

This sequence joins TRBV7-2 and TRBJ2-7; D call uncertain. CDR3 size: 14 residues. The germline V gene has CDR1 SGHTA and CDR2 FQGNSA. CDR3 sequence: CDAQNPPYYYEQYF. The CDR3 DNA reads as TGTGATGCCCAAAACCCCCCCTACTACTACGAGCAGTACTTC.

The chain employs TRBV7-9 and TRBJ2-7, with D possibly TRBD1 on 5 matching bases. CDR1 is SEHNR and CDR2 is FQNEAQ in the germline V gene (reference sequence). Trimming took 4 bases from V and 0 from J, leaving 16 bases between them. The CDR3 has 16 residues. CDR3 in amino acids: CASSSPRGTVSYEQYF. The CDR3, as DNA: TGTGCCAGCAGCTCCCCTAGGGGTACGGTCTCCTACGAGCAGTACTTC.

V gene TRBV7-9 combines with J gene TRBJ2-1; TRBD2 aligns across 15 bases. The J segment lost 8 bases and the V segment lost 5 bases, leaving 16 bases of the junction unmatched. The CDR3 sequence is 19 residues long. Per germline, CDR1 SEHNR and CDR2 FQNEAQ (reference sequence). The CDR3 reads CASSAGTSGGYLGVDEQFF. As DNA, the CDR3 is TGTGCCAGCAGCGCCGGGACTAGCGGGGGGTATCTCGGTGTTGATGAGCAGTTCTTC.

The chain couples TRBV27 to TRBJ1-2; TRBD1 matches 11 bases. This CDR3 region has 12 residues. V lost 8 bases and J lost 10; bases outside the gene matches: 6. The germline V gene has CDR1 MNHEY and CDR2 SMNVEV (reference sequence). CDR3: CASSRTGGFYTF. The CDR3 DNA follows: TGTGCCAGCTCGAGGACAGGGGGCTTCTACACCTTC.

The chain is built from TRBV18 and TRBJ1-1, with TRBD1 matching 7 bases. This CDR3 spans 15 amino acids. V lost 2 bases to trimming and J lost 3 bases; unmatched junction nucleotides: 6. Germline V gene data show CDR1 as KGHSH and CDR2 as LQKENI. The CDR3 loop is CASSPSTGVDTEAFF. CDR3 DNA sequence: TGTGCCAGCTCACCATCCACAGGGGTGGACACTGAAGCTTTCTTT.

This chain links TRBV30 with TRBJ2-7; no reliable D call. The germline CDR1 and CDR2 sequences are GTSNPN and SVGIG (reference sequence). V lost 4 bases, J lost 4 bases, and 14 bases lay in between. The CDR3 runs 13 residues. The CDR3 here is CAWNPSWSYEQYF. The CDR3 nucleotides are TGTGCCTGGAACCCCTCCTGGAGTTACGAGCAGTACTTC.

This chain uses TRBV29-1 with TRBJ2-5, with TRBD1 identical over 7 bases. Germline CDR1 is SQVTM and CDR2 is ANQGSEA. CDR3 size: 13 residues. J gave up 5 bases and V 6 bases, and 9 bases lay outside the gene matches. In DNA, the CDR3 is TGCAGCGTACCGACAGGGTTGGTCGAGACCCAGTACTTC. Translating it yields CSVPTGLVETQYF. The whole variable domain, filled in from reference TRBV29-1 and TRBJ2-5, reads SAVISQKPSRDICQRGTSLTIQCQVDSQVTMMFWYRQQPGQSLTLIATANQGSEATYESGFVIDKFPISRPNLTFSTLTVSNMSPEDSSIYLCSVPTGLVETQYFGPGTRLLVL.

The chain employs TRBV20-1 and TRBJ2-2, with a possible D match to TRBD2 (5 bases). The CDR3 runs to 13 residues. The ends were cut back, 3 bases at V and 6 bases at J, with 11 bases in the middle. Germline-derived CDR1 and CDR2 are DFQATT and SNEGSKA (reference sequence). The chain's CDR3 is CSASLSGPGELFF. The CDR3 DNA follows: TGCAGTGCTAGTCTCAGCGGACCCGGGGAGCTGTTTTTT.

V is TRBV27 and J is TRBJ2-7, with 9 bases identical to TRBD1. After removal of 7 bases from V and 4 bases from J, the junction contained 11 bases not matched to a gene. Germline V gene lookup returns CDR1 MNHEY and CDR2 SMNVEV (reference sequence). The CDR3 extends over 15 amino acids. CDR3 nucleotide sequence: TGTGCCAGCATGGACAGGGGAGGGTTAGGGTACGAGCAGTACTTC. Translating gives CASMDRGGLGYEQYF.

This clone was recorded once. The CDR3 loop reads CASSIDLGDYEQYF. Here the CDR3 DNA reads TGTGCCAGTAGTATAGATCTCGGGGACTACGAGCAGTACTTC. The rearrangement uses TRBV19 and TRBJ2-7; D is possibly TRBD2 (5 bases). The V end lost 0 bases, the J end lost 3 bases, and 9 bases lay between the germline ends. This CDR3 has 14 amino acids. Germline V lookup: CDR1 LNHDA, CDR2 SQIVND (reference sequence).

The chain combines TRBV18 with TRBJ1-1; tentative D call: TRBD1 (6 bases). The germline V gene encodes CDR1 KGHSH and CDR2 LQKENI. V shed 5 bases and J shed 5 bases, with 15 bases lying between them. CDR3 length: 14 residues. As DNA, the CDR3 is TGTGCCAGCTCAACAAGACAGGAGTGGACTGAAGCTTTCTTT. Protein product: CASSTRQEWTEAFF.

This clone was recorded a few times. J is TRBJ2-3 and V is TRBV19; D not resolved. V lost 4 bases and J 4 bases, leaving 15 bases between the germline ends. CDR1 LNHDA and CDR2 SQIVND come from the germline V gene (reference sequence). The CDR3 is 15 amino acids. The CDR3 spells CASSTSLVDSDTQYF. The CDR3 nucleotides read TGTGCCAGTAGTACGTCTCTAGTGGATTCAGATACGCAGTATTTT.

The chain couples TRBV6-5 to TRBJ2-5, with D unresolved. CDR1 and CDR2 (germline): MNHEY, SVGAGI. This CDR3 comprises 13 residues. V lost 2 bases and J 3 bases, leaving 7 bases between the germline ends. The CDR3 DNA follows: TGTGCCAGCAGTTACACCCAGAAAGAGACCCAGTACTTC. The encoded protein is CASSYTQKETQYF.

This clone appeared a few times. J is TRBJ1-2 and V is TRBV9; D may be TRBD1 (6 bases). The germline V and J ends were trimmed by 0 bases and 4 bases, with 13 bases remaining between them. Germline CDR1 SGDLS, CDR2 YYNGEE. This CDR3 contains 15 residues. The CDR3 here is CASSVGTVATYGYTF. For the CDR3, the DNA is TGTGCCAGCAGCGTAGGGACAGTGGCTACCTATGGCTACACCTTC.

This chain uses TRBV6-6 with TRBJ2-1, with 8 positions matching TRBD2. J gave up 8 bases and V 6 bases, and 6 bases lay outside the gene matches. CDR1 and CDR2 from the germline V gene are MNHNY and SVGAGI (reference sequence). The CDR3 has 13 residues. The CDR3 bases are TGTGCCAGCAGAATAGCCGGGAGGGATGAGCAGTTCTTC. It yields the protein CASRIAGRDEQFF.

The rearrangement uses TRBV27 and TRBJ2-1; TRBD2 aligns across 13 bases. The V segment lost 5 bases and the J segment 0 bases; nucleotides outside the gene matches: 7. This CDR3 is 18 amino acids long. CDR1 MNHEY and CDR2 SMNVEV come from the germline V gene (reference sequence). The CDR3 DNA follows: TGTGCCAGCAGTCCTGGACTAGCGGGGGTGAGCTCCTACAATGAGCAGTTCTTC. This codes for CASSPGLAGVSSYNEQFF.

Of note for this clone: One end of the junction varies from germline; a read error may be responsible. The chain has TRBV6-5 and TRBJ2-3; D uncertain. Germline CDR1 MNHEY, CDR2 SVGAGI. The CDR3 length is 12 residues. Here the CDR3 DNA reads TGTGCCAGCAGGAATAGCAGAGATACGCAGTATTTT. As protein: CASRNSRDTQYF.

This sequence joins TRBV5-1 and TRBJ2-7; 7 nucleotides line up with TRBD1. CDR1 is SGHRS and CDR2 is YFSETQ in the germline V gene. This CDR3 region has 15 residues. Unmatched junction bases numbered 3, after V lost 0 bases and J lost 0 bases. The CDR3 nucleotides read TGCGCCAGCAGCTTGGGAGGGGGCCTCTCCTACGAGCAGTACTTC. Protein product: CASSLGGGLSYEQYF.

The chain combines TRBV2 with TRBJ2-5; tentative D call: TRBD2 (5 bases). V gave up 8 bases and J gave up 5 bases, with 15 bases separating them. Germline CDR1 SNHLY, CDR2 FYNNEI. This CDR3 spans 13 amino acids. CDR3 loop: CASHVLAPETQYF. The CDR3 DNA is TGTGCCAGCCATGTGCTAGCCCCTGAGACCCAGTACTTC.

The chain couples TRBV2 to TRBJ2-3; perhaps TRBD2 as D (5 bases). V was clipped by 6 bases and J by 2 bases, with 15 bases between them. Germline loops: CDR1 SNHLY, CDR2 FYNNEI. The CDR3 sequence is 15 residues long. CDR3 protein: CASRRPGSITDTQYF. Written as DNA, the CDR3 is TGTGCCAGCAGGAGACCGGGATCTATCACAGATACGCAGTATTTT.